This T cell receptor beta chain comes out of a study of blood T cell repertoires in COVID-19. This CDR3 spans 15 amino acids. Looked up from germline, CDR1 is MDHEN and CDR2 is SYDVKM. V lost 7 bases and J lost 5, with 20 bases in between. This clone was found once. The protocol was immunoSEQ multiplex PCR, while the TCRdb copy is restricted to in-frame clones and leaves out a portion. This repertoire shows roughly 30,000 clones, over 75% found once; its top ten account for about 7.1%. Sequencing was done on a sample of peripheral blood. The gene calls are TRBV28 and TRBJ2-5, with a weak D call TRBD2 (5 bases). The sequence derives from a man in his 60s with active COVID-19. This CDR3 is CASTPQGGGRETQYF. The CDR3 DNA reads TGTGCCAGCACTCCGCAAGGAGGAGGTCGGGAGACCCAGTACTTC.